This T cell receptor (beta chain) originates from a study of T cell changes during pregnancy in multiple sclerosis. V was clipped by 5 bases and J by 4 bases; unmatched bases: 14. The CDR3 covers 18 residues. Germline V lookup: CDR1 SGHTA, CDR2 FQGNSA. Method: immunoSEQ multiplex PCR; TCRdb's copy keeps in-frame clones and lacks some. This table holds some 49,000 clones, around nine tenths found once. The sample in question was CD4+ T cells from peripheral blood mononuclear cells, obtained in the second trimester of pregnancy. The receptor's source is a female donor in good health, enrolled as a control in a pregnancy study. The chain joins TRBV7-2 to TRBJ1-1, with 12 bases that match TRBD1. The DNA for the CDR3 is TGTGCCAGCAGCCTGTTAAACTCGGGGACAGGGGGCGGCACTGAAGCTTTCTTT. Amino acids: CASSLLNSGTGGGTEAFF.